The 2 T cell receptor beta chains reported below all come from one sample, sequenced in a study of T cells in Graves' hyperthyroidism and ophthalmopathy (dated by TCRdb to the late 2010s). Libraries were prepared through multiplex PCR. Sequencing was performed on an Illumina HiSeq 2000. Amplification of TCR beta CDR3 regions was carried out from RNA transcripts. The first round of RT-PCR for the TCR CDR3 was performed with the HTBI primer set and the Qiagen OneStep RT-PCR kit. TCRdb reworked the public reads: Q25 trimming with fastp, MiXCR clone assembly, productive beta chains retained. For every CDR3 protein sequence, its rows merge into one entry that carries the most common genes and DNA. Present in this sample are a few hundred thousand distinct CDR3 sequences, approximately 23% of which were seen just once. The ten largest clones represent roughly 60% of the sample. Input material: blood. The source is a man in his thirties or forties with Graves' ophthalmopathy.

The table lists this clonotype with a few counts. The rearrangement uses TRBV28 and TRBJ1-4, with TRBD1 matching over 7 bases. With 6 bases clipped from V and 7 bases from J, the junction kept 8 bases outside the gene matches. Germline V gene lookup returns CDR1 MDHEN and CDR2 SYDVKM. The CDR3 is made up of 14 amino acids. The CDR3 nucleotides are TGTGCCAGCAGGAGACAGGGCTTCGGTGAAAAACTGTTTTTT. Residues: CASRRQGFGEKLFF.

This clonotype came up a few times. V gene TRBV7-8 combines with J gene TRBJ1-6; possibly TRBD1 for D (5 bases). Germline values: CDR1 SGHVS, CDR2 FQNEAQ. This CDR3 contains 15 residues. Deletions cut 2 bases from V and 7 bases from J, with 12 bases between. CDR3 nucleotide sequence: TGTGCCAGCAGCTTACAGGGCAGAACAAATTCACCCCTCCACTTT. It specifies CASSLQGRTNSPLHF.